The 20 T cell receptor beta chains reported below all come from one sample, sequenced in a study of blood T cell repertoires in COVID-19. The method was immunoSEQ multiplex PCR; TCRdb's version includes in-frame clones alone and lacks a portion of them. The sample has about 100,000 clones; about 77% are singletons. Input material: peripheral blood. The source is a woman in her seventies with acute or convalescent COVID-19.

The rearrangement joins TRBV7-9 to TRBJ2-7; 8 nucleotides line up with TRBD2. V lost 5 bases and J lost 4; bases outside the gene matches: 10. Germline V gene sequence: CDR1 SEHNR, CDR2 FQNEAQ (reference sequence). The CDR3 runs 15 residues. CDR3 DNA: TGTGCCAGCAGCGCGGGAGGCAGATATTTTTACGAGCAGTACTTC. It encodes CASSAGGRYFYEQYF.

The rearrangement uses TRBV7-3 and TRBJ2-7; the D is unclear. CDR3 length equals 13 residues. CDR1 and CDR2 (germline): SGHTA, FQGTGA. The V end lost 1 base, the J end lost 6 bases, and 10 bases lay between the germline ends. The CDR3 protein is CASSLIAGSEQYV. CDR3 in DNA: TGTGCCAGCAGCTTAATAGCCGGGTCCGAGCAGTACGTC.

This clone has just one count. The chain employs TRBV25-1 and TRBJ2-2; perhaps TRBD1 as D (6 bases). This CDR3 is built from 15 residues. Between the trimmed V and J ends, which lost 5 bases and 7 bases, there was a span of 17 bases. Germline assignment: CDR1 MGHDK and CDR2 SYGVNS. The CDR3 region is CASSPTDRYDGELFF. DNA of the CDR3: TGTGCCAGCAGTCCTACCGACAGGTACGACGGGGAGCTGTTTTTT.

CDR3 sequence (DNA): TGTGCCAGCAGTGAAGGGCGTGCGGTCGATACGCAGTATTTT. Residues: CASSEGRAVDTQYF. The V call is TRBV2, the J call TRBJ2-3, with unresolved D. CDR1 and CDR2 (germline): SNHLY, FYNNEI. V lost 1 base and J 6 bases, leaving 11 bases between the germline ends. This CDR3 has 14 residues. The whole variable domain, filled in from reference TRBV2 and TRBJ2-3, reads EPEVTQTPSHQVTQMGQEVILRCVPISNHLYFYWYRQILGQKVEFLVSFYNNEISEKSEIFDDQFSVERPDGSNFTLKIRSTKLEDSAMYFCASSEGRAVDTQYFGPGTRLTVL.

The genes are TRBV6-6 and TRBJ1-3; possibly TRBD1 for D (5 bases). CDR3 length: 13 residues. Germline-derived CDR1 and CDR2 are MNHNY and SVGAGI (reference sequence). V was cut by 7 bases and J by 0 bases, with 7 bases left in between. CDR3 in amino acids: CASMGRSGNTIYF. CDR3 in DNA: TGTGCCAGCATGGGGCGCTCTGGAAACACCATATATTTT.

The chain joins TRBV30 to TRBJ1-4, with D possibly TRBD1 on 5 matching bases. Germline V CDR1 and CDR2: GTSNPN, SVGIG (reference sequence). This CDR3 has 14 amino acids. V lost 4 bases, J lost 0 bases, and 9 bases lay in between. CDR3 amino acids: CAWNRQPTNEKLFF. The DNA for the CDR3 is TGTGCCTGGAATAGACAGCCAACTAATGAAAAACTGTTTTTT.

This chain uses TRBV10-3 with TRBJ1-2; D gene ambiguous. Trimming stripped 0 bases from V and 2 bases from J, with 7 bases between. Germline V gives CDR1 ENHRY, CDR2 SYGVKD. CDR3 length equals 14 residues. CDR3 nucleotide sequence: TGTGCCATCAGTGAGTCTCCCGTGAACTATGGCTACACCTTC. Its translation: CAISESPVNYGYTF.

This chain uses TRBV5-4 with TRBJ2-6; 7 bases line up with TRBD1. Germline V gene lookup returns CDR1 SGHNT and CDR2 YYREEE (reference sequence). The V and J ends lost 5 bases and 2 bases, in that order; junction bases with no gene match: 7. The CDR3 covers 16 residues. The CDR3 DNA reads TGTGCCAGCAGGAAAGACAGGGCGGCTGGGGCCAACGTCCTGACTTTC. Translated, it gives CASRKDRAAGANVLTF. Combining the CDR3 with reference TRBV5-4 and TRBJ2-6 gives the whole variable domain ETGVTQSPTHLIKTRGQQVTLRCSSQSGHNTVSWYQQALGQGPQFIFQYYREEENGRGNFPPRFSGLQFPNYSSELNVNALELDDSALYLCASRKDRAAGANVLTFGAGSRLTVL.

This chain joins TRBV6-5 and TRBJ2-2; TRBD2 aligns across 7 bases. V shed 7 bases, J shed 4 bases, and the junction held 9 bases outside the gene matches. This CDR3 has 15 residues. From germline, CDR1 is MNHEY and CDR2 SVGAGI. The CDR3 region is CASKVGGGLTGELFF. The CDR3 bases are TGTGCCAGCAAAGTCGGCGGGGGACTCACCGGGGAGCTGTTTTTT.

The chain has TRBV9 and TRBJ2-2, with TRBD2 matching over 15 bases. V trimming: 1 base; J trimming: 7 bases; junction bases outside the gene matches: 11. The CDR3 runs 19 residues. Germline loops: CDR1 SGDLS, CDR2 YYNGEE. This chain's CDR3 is CASSVLDGLAGGPSGELFF. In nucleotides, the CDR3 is TGTGCCAGCAGCGTATTGGACGGACTAGCGGGGGGGCCAAGCGGGGAGCTGTTTTTT. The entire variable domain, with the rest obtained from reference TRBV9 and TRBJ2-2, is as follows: DSGVTQTPKHLITATGQRVTLRCSPRSGDLSVYWYQQSLDQGLQFLIQYYNGEERAKGNILERFSAQQFPDLHSELNLSSLELGDSALYFCASSVLDGLAGGPSGELFFGEGSRLTVL.

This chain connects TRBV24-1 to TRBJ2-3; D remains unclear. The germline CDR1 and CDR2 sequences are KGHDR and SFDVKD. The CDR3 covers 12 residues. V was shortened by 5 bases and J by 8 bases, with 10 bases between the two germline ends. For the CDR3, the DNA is TGTGCCACCAGTGTTATGGGCAGTACGCAGTATTTT. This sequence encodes CATSVMGSTQYF.

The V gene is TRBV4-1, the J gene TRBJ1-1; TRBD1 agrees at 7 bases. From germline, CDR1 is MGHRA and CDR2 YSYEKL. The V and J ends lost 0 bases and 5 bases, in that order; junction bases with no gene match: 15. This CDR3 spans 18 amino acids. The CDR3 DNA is TGCGCCAGCAGCCAAGATCGTGACAGGGTGAGCGGGCGAACTGAAGCTTTCTTT. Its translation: CASSQDRDRVSGRTEAFF.

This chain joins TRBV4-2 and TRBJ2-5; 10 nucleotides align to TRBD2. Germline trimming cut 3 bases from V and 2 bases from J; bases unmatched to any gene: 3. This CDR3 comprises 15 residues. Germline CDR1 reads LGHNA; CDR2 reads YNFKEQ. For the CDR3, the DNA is TGTGCCAGCAGCCAGGCTAGCGGGGGACAAGAGACCCAGTACTTC. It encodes CASSQASGGQETQYF.

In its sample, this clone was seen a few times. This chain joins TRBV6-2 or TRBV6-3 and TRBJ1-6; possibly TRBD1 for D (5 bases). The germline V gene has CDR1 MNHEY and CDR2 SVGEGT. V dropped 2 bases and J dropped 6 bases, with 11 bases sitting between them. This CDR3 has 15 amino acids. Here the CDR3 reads CASSYVGRGNSPLHF. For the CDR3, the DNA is TGTGCCAGCAGTTACGTTGGGAGGGGTAATTCACCCCTCCACTTT.

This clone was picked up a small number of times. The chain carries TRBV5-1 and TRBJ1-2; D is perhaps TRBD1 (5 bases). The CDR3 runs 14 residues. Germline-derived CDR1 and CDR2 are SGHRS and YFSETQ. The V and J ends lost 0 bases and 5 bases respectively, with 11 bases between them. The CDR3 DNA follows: TGCGCCAGCAGCTTGGACGACAGCCGTTATGGCTACACCTTC. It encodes CASSLDDSRYGYTF.

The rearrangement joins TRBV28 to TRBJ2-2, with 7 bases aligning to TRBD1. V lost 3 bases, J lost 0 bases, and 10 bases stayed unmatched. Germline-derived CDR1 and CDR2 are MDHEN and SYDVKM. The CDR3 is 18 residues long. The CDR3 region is CASSFSRVGTANTGELFF. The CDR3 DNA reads TGTGCCAGCAGTTTCAGTCGGGTTGGGACAGCGAACACCGGGGAGCTGTTTTTT.

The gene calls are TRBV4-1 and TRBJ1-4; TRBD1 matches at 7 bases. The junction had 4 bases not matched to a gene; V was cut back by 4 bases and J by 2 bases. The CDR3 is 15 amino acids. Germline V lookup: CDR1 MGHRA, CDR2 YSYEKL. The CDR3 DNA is TGCGCCAGCAGCCTGACGACAGGGACTAATGAAAAACTGTTTTTT. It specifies CASSLTTGTNEKLFF.

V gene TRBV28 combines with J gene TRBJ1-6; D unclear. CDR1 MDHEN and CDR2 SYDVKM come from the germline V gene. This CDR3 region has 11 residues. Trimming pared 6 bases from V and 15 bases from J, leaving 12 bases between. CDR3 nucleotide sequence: TGTGCCAGCAGCTCCACTCGGGGCCTCCACTTT. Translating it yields CASSSTRGLHF.

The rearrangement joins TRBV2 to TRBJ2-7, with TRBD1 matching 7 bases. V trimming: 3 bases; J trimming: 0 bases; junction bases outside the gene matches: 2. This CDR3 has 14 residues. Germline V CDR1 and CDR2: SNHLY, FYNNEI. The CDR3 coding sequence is TGTGCCAGCAGTGAGACAGGGTTCTCCTACGAGCAGTACTTC. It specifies CASSETGFSYEQYF.

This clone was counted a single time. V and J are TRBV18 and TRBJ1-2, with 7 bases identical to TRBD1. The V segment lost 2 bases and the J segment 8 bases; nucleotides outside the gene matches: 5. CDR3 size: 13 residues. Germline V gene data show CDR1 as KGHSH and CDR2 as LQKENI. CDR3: CASSPGQVLGYTF. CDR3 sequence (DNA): TGTGCCAGCTCACCAGGACAGGTACTGGGCTACACCTTC.